The 12 T cell receptor beta chains listed next were all sequenced from one sample in a study of blood T cell repertoires in COVID-19. Repertoires were generated with immunoSEQ multiplex PCR, while TCRdb's copy carries only in-frame clones and drops some. The sample lists roughly 100,000 clones, about 85% occurring once. Material: peripheral blood. These receptor sequences come from a man aged 45 to 65 with active COVID-19.

This chain uses TRBV12-5 with TRBJ1-1; no firm D call. Germline CDR1 is LGHNT and CDR2 is FRNRAP. The CDR3 has 14 residues. V was cut by 3 bases and J by 1 base, with 9 bases left in between. CDR3 sequence: CASGFGRENTEAFF. Written as DNA, the CDR3 is TGTGCTAGTGGTTTTGGGAGGGAGAACACTGAAGCTTTCTTT.

The V gene is TRBV5-4, the J gene TRBJ1-3; D remains ambiguous. With 0 bases removed from V and 4 bases from J, the gap between germline ends came to 14 bases. The CDR3 runs to 16 residues. In germline, CDR1 is SGHNT, CDR2 YYREEE (reference sequence). The CDR3 DNA reads TGTGCCAGCAGCTTGGGCGGGGTGGCCCCGGGAAACACCATATATTTT. It translates to CASSLGGVAPGNTIYF.

The gene calls are TRBV5-1 and TRBJ2-7; 12 bases line up with TRBD2. CDR1 is SGHRS and CDR2 is YFSETQ in the germline V gene. J gave up 3 bases and V 1 base, and 5 bases lay outside the gene matches. The CDR3 covers 16 residues. The CDR3 protein is CASSLNLAGGNYEQYF. CDR3 in DNA: TGCGCCAGCAGCTTGAACCTAGCGGGGGGGAACTACGAGCAGTACTTC. Supplemented by reference TRBV5-1 and TRBJ2-7, the full variable domain reads KAGVTQTPRYLIKTRGQQVTLSCSPISGHRSVSWYQQTPGQGLQFLFEYFSETQRNKGNFPGRFSGRQFSNSRSEMNVSTLELGDSALYLCASSLNLAGGNYEQYFGPGTRLTVT.

The chain has TRBV5-1 and TRBJ2-7; TRBD2 matches at 8 bases. The CDR3 totals 14 residues. The germline V gene has CDR1 SGHRS and CDR2 YFSETQ. After removal of 2 bases from V and 7 bases from J, the junction contained 8 bases not matched to a gene. The CDR3 here is CASSFGQRGNEQYF. The CDR3 bases are TGCGCCAGCAGCTTTGGCCAGCGGGGGAATGAGCAGTACTTC.

This clone turned up a few times. The J gene is TRBJ2-7, the V gene TRBV4-3; 7 nucleotides line up with TRBD1. The CDR3 covers 16 residues. The trim removed 1 base at V and 2 bases at J, leaving 8 bases unmatched. Germline CDR1 is LGHNA and CDR2 is YSLEER. The DNA of the CDR3 is TGCGCCAGCAGCCAAGTCTTACAGGGGAGCCCCTACGAGCAGTACTTC. Residues: CASSQVLQGSPYEQYF.

This chain's CDR3 is CASSPGQYTEAFF. DNA for the CDR3: TGTGCCAGCAGCCCCGGACAGTACACTGAAGCTTTCTTT. The genes are TRBV11-2 and TRBJ1-1; a weak D match, TRBD1 (6 bases). The V gene lost 5 bases and the J gene lost 3 bases, with 10 bases spanning the gap. The CDR3 loop spans 13 amino acids. Per the germline V gene, CDR1 is SGHAT and CDR2 is FQNNGV.

Only a few counts were recorded for this clone. The chain couples TRBV21-1 to TRBJ1-2; the table gives TRBD1 as D, unverified against the DNA. TRBV21-1 is tagged as a pseudogene. CDR3 length: 20 amino acids. Here the CDR3 reads CASSAHPPLQVLSILNGYTF. The CDR3 DNA is TGTGCCAGCAGCGCCCATCCCCCTCTACAGGTACTAAGTATCCTTAATGGCTACACCTTC.

The CDR3 sequence: CACGGADTYEQYF. CDR3 coding DNA: TGTGCCTGCGGGGGGGCCGATACTTACGAGCAGTACTTC. The rearrangement uses TRBV6-4 and TRBJ2-7; 9 nucleotides align to TRBD2. The V and J ends lost 11 bases and 4 bases, in that order; junction bases with no gene match: 9. CDR3 length: 13 residues. Per the germline V gene, CDR1 is MRHNA and CDR2 is SNTAGT.

V gene TRBV30 combines with J gene TRBJ1-2; D is uncertain. Trimming cost V 2 bases and J 4 bases, with 5 bases left between them. CDR3 length equals 11 residues. Germline CDR1 and CDR2: GTSNPN and SVGIG (reference sequence). The CDR3 sequence: CAWSTRYGYTF. Written as DNA, the CDR3 is TGTGCCTGGAGTACACGCTATGGCTACACCTTC.

The chain is built from TRBV7-9 and TRBJ1-4; D is unclear. The CDR3 runs to 14 residues. V lost 5 bases and J 10 bases, leaving 17 bases between the germline ends. Germline CDR1 SEHNR, CDR2 FQNEAQ (reference sequence). The CDR3 reads CASSERVEDGKLFF. CDR3 coding DNA: TGTGCCAGCAGCGAAAGGGTGGAGGACGGAAAACTGTTTTTT.

The table lists this clone with a count of one. The chain recombines TRBV28 with TRBJ1-3; a weak D match, TRBD1 (6 bases). V dropped 5 bases and J dropped 2 bases, with 13 bases sitting between them. The length of the CDR3 is 15 residues. Germline CDR1 MDHEN, CDR2 SYDVKM. CDR3 region: CASSLPTGTGNTIYF. Written as DNA, the CDR3 is TGTGCCAGCAGTCTTCCTACAGGGACTGGAAACACCATATATTTT.

The V call is TRBV4-2, the J call TRBJ2-3; 12 bases are a match to TRBD2. V shed 5 bases, J shed 2 bases, and the junction held 8 bases outside the gene matches. There are 17 residues in the CDR3. Germline V lookup: CDR1 LGHNA, CDR2 YNFKEQ. The CDR3 here is CASSFRLAGADTDTQYF. CDR3 coding DNA: TGTGCCAGCAGCTTTCGACTAGCGGGGGCCGACACAGATACGCAGTATTTT.